One and the same sample provided the 8 T cell receptor beta chains below, sequenced in a study of beta chain features in type 1 diabetes. The authors reverse transcribed all of the isolated RNA, so sequencing captured expressed TCRB transcripts. Assay used: immunoSEQ multiplex PCR; TCRdb lists only in-frame clones, some missing. The sample has under 950,000 clones; under 20% are singletons. Sequencing was performed on naive CD4+ T cells from blood. Source of these receptors: a woman in her late teens or twenties in good health.

This clone was seen a handful of times. This chain connects TRBV5-1 to TRBJ1-4; 8 nucleotides match TRBD1. The V and J ends lost 3 bases and 10 bases, in that order; junction bases with no gene match: 17. Germline V lookup: CDR1 SGHRS, CDR2 YFSETQ. This CDR3 contains 17 residues. CDR3 residues: CASSSEAGTGFARKLFF. CDR3 nucleotides: TGCGCCAGCAGCTCGGAAGCCGGGACAGGTTTTGCTCGAAAACTGTTTTTT.

This clone appeared a few times. CDR3 sequence: CASSLDSGLGAFF. The CDR3 DNA reads as TGTGCCAGCAGCTTAGATTCAGGGTTGGGGGCTTTCTTT. The chain combines TRBV7-2 with TRBJ1-1; tentatively, D is TRBD1 (5 bases). Looked up from germline, CDR1 is SGHTA and CDR2 is FQGNSA. This CDR3 region has 13 residues. Trimming took off 1 base at V and 11 bases at J, with 14 bases between the two ends.

The rearrangement joins TRBV4-2 to TRBJ1-2; D gene uncertain. Deletions cut 0 bases from V and 4 bases from J, with 12 bases between. Germline-derived CDR1 and CDR2 are LGHNA and YNFKEQ. The CDR3 extends over 15 amino acids. The CDR3 loop reads CASSQDERQPYGYTF. The CDR3 DNA follows: TGTGCCAGCAGCCAAGATGAACGCCAGCCCTATGGCTACACCTTC.

Of note for this clone: In the same sample, other DNA sequences code for this CDR3. This chain uses TRBV5-6 with TRBJ2-7; D not resolved. The CDR3 runs to 12 residues. V was cut by 1 base and J by 3 bases, with 5 bases left in between. The V gene's germline CDR1 is SGHDT and CDR2 YYEEEE. CDR3 in DNA: TGTGCCAGCAGCTTGACGGACTACGAGCAGTACTTC. Translating gives CASSLTDYEQYF.

The sample holds a few counts of this clone. The V call is TRBV29-1, the J call TRBJ2-1; tentative D call: TRBD2 (7 bases). Germline V CDR1 and CDR2: SQVTM, ANQGSEA. Trimming took 4 bases from V and 4 from J, leaving 14 bases between them. The CDR3 loop spans 14 amino acids. The DNA for the CDR3 is TGCAGCGTTGTCGGGGGGCGCCGATACAATGAGCAGTTCTTC. This codes for CSVVGGRRYNEQFF.

This chain connects TRBV5-1 to TRBJ1-2, with no clear D. Per germline, CDR1 SGHRS and CDR2 YFSETQ. The CDR3 is made up of 14 amino acids. V was pared by 2 bases and J by 2 bases, with 10 bases between. The CDR3 loop is CASSLLVGNYGYTF. CDR3 bases: TGCGCCAGCAGCTTACTCGTGGGGAACTATGGCTACACCTTC.

This clone was seen only a few times. The chain is built from TRBV7-2 and TRBJ1-2; D gene ambiguous. The CDR3 runs to 14 residues. Germline V gene data show CDR1 as SGHTA and CDR2 as FQGNSA. Trimming stripped 6 bases from V and 2 bases from J, with 13 bases between. CDR3 coding DNA: TGTGCCAGCAGTTTGATGACAACCAACTATGGCTACACCTTC. Translation: CASSLMTTNYGYTF.

A few counts support this clone. The J gene is TRBJ2-2, the V gene TRBV7-2, with 11 positions matching TRBD2. The J segment lost 3 bases and the V segment lost 4 bases, leaving 4 bases of the junction unmatched. The germline gives CDR1 SGHTA, CDR2 FQGNSA. The CDR3 runs to 16 residues. The CDR3 nucleotides are TGTGCCAGCAGCTCCGGGACTAGCGGCTACACCGGGGAGCTGTTTTTT. Translation gives CASSSGTSGYTGELFF.